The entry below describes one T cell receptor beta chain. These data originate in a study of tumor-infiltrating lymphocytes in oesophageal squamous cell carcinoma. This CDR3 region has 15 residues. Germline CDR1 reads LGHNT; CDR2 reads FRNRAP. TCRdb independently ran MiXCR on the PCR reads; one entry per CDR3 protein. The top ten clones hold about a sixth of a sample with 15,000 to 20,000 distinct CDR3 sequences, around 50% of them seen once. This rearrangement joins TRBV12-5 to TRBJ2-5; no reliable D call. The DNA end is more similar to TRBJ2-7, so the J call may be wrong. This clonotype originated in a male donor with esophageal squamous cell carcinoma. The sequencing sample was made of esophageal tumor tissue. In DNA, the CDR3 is TGTGCTAGTGGTTTGGTAATGGTATCGGCCTACGAGCAGTACTTC. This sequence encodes CASGLVMVSAYEQYF.